This T cell receptor (beta chain) was found in a study of T-cell memory formation after mild COVID-19 listed by TCRdb under 2021. About the full investigation: TCR sequence clusters from the two donors were found to be largely donor specific. The cohort was made up of two young adult volunteers, one female and one male, who were previously healthy. Longitudinal TCRalpha and TCRbeta repertoire sequencing tracked T-cell clones expanding and contracting after mild COVID-19 in a couple of donors. What the work shows at the level of the full study, not this receptor alone: Clones contracting from day 15 to 85 had balanced CD4/CD8 phenotypes, while a second wave expanding from day 15 to 37 was biased towards CD4+. The study covered only a couple of mild cases, and larger cohorts including severe cases with pre-infection samples were considered necessary. Some responding clones were detected in pre-infection memory, suggesting pre-existing cross-reactive memory T cells joined the SARS-CoV-2 response. Contracting CD4+ clones were located mainly in the CM and EM memory subsets, whereas CD8+ clones were found to be enriched in EMRA. The second-wave clones that peaked on day 37 were not confirmed to be SARS-CoV-2 specific.

Ficoll-Paque density gradient centrifugation was the method used to isolate PBMCs. The reads were generated on an Illumina NovaSeq 6000. TCRalpha and TCRbeta cDNA libraries were constructed by 5'RACE with constant-segment primers, with sample barcodes and unique molecular identifiers being introduced. RNA was extracted from every sample with Trizol reagent. Libraries were amplified in two PCR steps, with a second sample barcode and Illumina TruSeq adapters added in the second step. Sequencing of the libraries was done on an Illumina NovaSeq, producing 2 x 150 bp paired-end reads. From the authors' description of their analysis: Reads were demultiplexed and collapsed into UMI-guided consensus sequences with migec v1.2.7. Using mixcr v2.1.11, the UMI consensuses were aligned to TRA and TRB V and J templates and assembled into clonotypes. A clonotype was counted as expanded or contracted only if both edgeR and NoisET called the change significant, with noise models trained on biological replicates. edgeR calls used a false discovery rate-adjusted p below 0.01 and a log2 fold-change threshold of 1. As an exploratory analysis of dynamics, max-normalized trajectories of the 1000 most abundant clonotypes were examined with PCA combined with hierarchical clustering. The CD4 or CD8 phenotype of responding clones was assigned using the separately sequenced CD4+ and CD8+ repertoires. TCRdb trimmed public reads at Q25 via fastp, called clones via MiXCR and kept in-frame beta chains. When rows share a CDR3 protein, they turn into one entry using the most common DNA and genes. TCRdb, not the original authors, processed these V and J calls. The sample table holds approximately 170,000 distinct CDR3 sequences, of which under 15% were seen once. Approximately 3.3% of the sample is in the top ten clones.

Via the germline V gene (reference sequence), CDR1 is SEHNR and CDR2 FQNEAQ. The CDR3 runs 15 residues from the cysteine to the phenylalanine. Only CDR3 DNA remains: 45 bases, in frame from the first base. V is cut by 5 bases and J by 0 bases, and the space between the germline ends is 13 bases. In its sample, this clonotype was seen many times. Its target antigen remains unknown. Qualities for individual bases were not recorded, and no much larger clone is one base off. This receptor was identified in a man between 18 and 29 years old who had mild COVID-19 (a few samples of this study predate the infection). The sample titles of this study are shuffled in the database, so cell type and time point are left out; the donor was told from shared clones. The sequencing input was PBMCs or a T cell subset sorted from them (not recorded which). The chain is assembled from TRBV7-9 and TRBJ2-5; the D gene could be TRBD1 or TRBD2, each one agreeing over 6 bases. The DNA sequence follows: TGTGCCAGCAGCCCCGGGGGCTTGTACCAAGAGACCCAGTACTTC. Its coded protein is CASSPGGLYQETQYF.